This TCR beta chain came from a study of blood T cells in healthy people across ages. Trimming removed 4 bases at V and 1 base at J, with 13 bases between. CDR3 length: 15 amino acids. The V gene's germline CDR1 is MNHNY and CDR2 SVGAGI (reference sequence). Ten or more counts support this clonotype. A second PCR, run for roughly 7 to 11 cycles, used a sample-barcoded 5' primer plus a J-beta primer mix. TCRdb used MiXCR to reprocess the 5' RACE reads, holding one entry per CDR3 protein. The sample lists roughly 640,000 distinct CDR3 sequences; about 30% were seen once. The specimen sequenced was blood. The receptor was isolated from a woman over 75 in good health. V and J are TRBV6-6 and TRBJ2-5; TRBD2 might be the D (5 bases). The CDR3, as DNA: TGTGCCAGCAGTTTCGGAGAGGGTTTCCAAGAGACCCAGTACTTC. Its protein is CASSFGEGFQETQYF.